Listed below are T cell receptor beta chains from one sample, sequenced in a study of blood T cell repertoires in COVID-19. The table came from immunoSEQ multiplex PCR; TCRdb's copy has only in-frame clones and leaves some out. Among 200,000 to 300,000 clones listed, more than 85% were seen once. Material for sequencing was peripheral blood. The receptors derive from a woman aged 60-75 years with COVID-19, enrolled during active disease. CDR3s include the opening cysteine and the closing phenylalanine or tryptophan. D genes are given only for firm matches. For some rows the clone size is stated as once, few or many, or as a class when expanded; others skip it.

d_call	v_call	cdr3_length	j_call	clone_size	cdr3_nt	cdr3_aa
TRBD2	TRBV9	16	TRBJ2-1	-	TGTGCCAGCAGCGAAACTAGCGCGAGCTCCTACAATGAGCAGTTCTTC	CASSETSASSYNEQFF
TRBD1	TRBV28	15	TRBJ1-2	-	TGTGCCAGCAGTCCCCAAGGCGGACAGGGCTATGGCTACACCTTC	CASSPQGGQGYGYTF
-	TRBV30	15	TRBJ2-6	few	TGTGCCTGGAACAGGGCGAGCTCTGGGGCCAACGTCCTGACTTTC	CAWNRASSGANVLTF
-	TRBV7-6	12	TRBJ2-3	-	TGTGCCAGCAGCTTTGTGAGAGATACGCAGTATTTT	CASSFVRDTQYF
-	TRBV2	15	TRBJ2-1	-	TGTGCCAGCAGTGAAGAACTAGTAAAGATCAATGAGCAGTTCTTC	CASSEELVKINEQFF
TRBD2	TRBV28	19	TRBJ2-3	few	TGTGCCAGCAGTTTATTGGGGAAGGGTGCGGGAGGGCGCACAGATACGCAGTATTTT	CASSLLGKGAGGRTDTQYF
TRBD1	TRBV6-5	16	TRBJ1-1	-	TGTGCCAGCAGTTACAAAAGGGGGACAGGGGGGACTGAAGCTTTCTTT	CASSYKRGTGGTEAFF
TRBD1	TRBV10-3	14	TRBJ2-5	-	TGTGCCATCAGCCCGACAGGGGCCAAAGAGACCCAGTACTTC	CAISPTGAKETQYF
-	TRBV18	15	TRBJ1-4	once	TGTGCCAGCTCACCAAGAGGCGGGACTAATGAAAAACTGTTTTTT	CASSPRGGTNEKLFF
-	TRBV11-2	14	TRBJ2-2	-	TGTGCCAGCAGTTACAACAGGGTCGTGGGGGAGCTGTTTTTT	CASSYNRVVGELFF
-	TRBV7-9	15	TRBJ2-1	few	TGTGCCAGCAGCTTATTTTTCGCGGACTACAATGAGCAGTTCTTC	CASSLFFADYNEQFF
TRBD2	TRBV7-8	17	TRBJ2-7	-	TGTGCCAGCAGGCGGACAGGGACTAGCGGGAGAGGCTACGAGCAGTACTTC	CASRRTGTSGRGYEQYF
-	TRBV6-1	15	TRBJ1-4	-	TGTGCCAGCAGTGAAGCTCGGGGGTTCAGTGAAAAACTGTTTTTT	CASSEARGFSEKLFF
-	TRBV19	15	TRBJ1-6	-	TGTGCCAGTAGTATAGCGGGGGATTATAATTCACCCCTCCACTTT	CASSIAGDYNSPLHF
-	TRBV18	14	TRBJ1-1	-	TGTGCCAGCCGCGAGGGGGGGGCGCCCACTGAAGCTTTCTTT	CASREGGAPTEAFF
TRBD2	TRBV29-1	10	TRBJ2-7	-	TGCAGCGTTTGGGGGGGCGAGCAGTACTTC	CSVWGGEQYF
TRBD1	TRBV10-3	17	TRBJ1-4	-	TGTGCCATCAGTGAGGCCCCCCGGGACAGGGTAAATGAAAAACTGTTTTTT	CAISEAPRDRVNEKLFF
-	TRBV5-5	15	TRBJ1-1	once	TGTGCCAGCAGCTTGGCGGCCGGGTACGGCACTGAAGCTTTCTTT	CASSLAAGYGTEAFF
-	TRBV7-8	16	TRBJ2-7	-	TGTGCCAGCAGCTTAGTAAGCGGGTCGGAGTCCTACGAGCAGTACTTC	CASSLVSGSESYEQYF
TRBD2	TRBV19	16	TRBJ2-7	-	TGTGCCAGTAGTATAATAGGGACTAGCGGGAGAAACGAGCAGTACTTC	CASSIIGTSGRNEQYF
TRBD1	TRBV13	16	TRBJ1-6	-	TGTGCCAGCAGCTTAGAGAGACAGGGGGTGAATTCACCCCTCCACTTT	CASSLERQGVNSPLHF
-	TRBV7-9	15	TRBJ1-4	-	TGTGCCAGCAGCTTAGGAGGGGGGGCCAATGAAAAACTGTTTTTT	CASSLGGGANEKLFF
-	TRBV10-2	15	TRBJ1-4	-	TGCGCCAGCAGTGAGCGGGGGCCGGGAGGGGAAAAACTGTTTTTT	CASSERGPGGEKLFF
TRBD1	TRBV3-1/TRBV3-2	13	TRBJ2-7	once	TGTGCGATTTGCGGCCAGGGGGTCTACGAGCAGTACTTC	CAICGQGVYEQYF
-	TRBV19	14	TRBJ2-3	-	TGTGCCAGTAGTATGAGTTATTCCGTAGATACGCAGTATTTT	CASSMSYSVDTQYF
-	TRBV6-2/TRBV6-3	15	TRBJ2-7	few	TGTGCCAGCAGTTCTTTTGGCAAATTCAACTACGAGCAGTACTTC	CASSSFGKFNYEQYF
-	TRBV2	13	TRBJ1-2	-	TGTGCCAGCAGTGTAGATCGTCAGGCTGGCTACACCTTC	CASSVDRQAGYTF
-	TRBV5-1	13	TRBJ2-3	-	TGCGCCAGCACCCGTAGAGGCACAGATACGCAGTATTTT	CASTRRGTDTQYF
-	TRBV2	17	TRBJ1-6	-	TGTGCCAGCAGTGAATTAAGTACGGGGACAACTGGTTCACCCCTCCACTTT	CASSELSTGTTGSPLHF
-	TRBV27	17	TRBJ1-6	-	TGTGCCAGCAGTTCGGAGCGCCGCAGTTCCTATAATTCACCCCTCCACTTT	CASSSERRSSYNSPLHF
TRBD2	TRBV4-1	17	TRBJ2-7	-	TGCGCCAGCAGCCCTACTAGCGGGAGCCTCAGCTCCTACGAGCAGTACTTC	CASSPTSGSLSSYEQYF
TRBD2	TRBV19	14	TRBJ2-7	-	TGTGCCAGTAGTGCTAGCGGGATCTCCTACGAGCAGTACTTC	CASSASGISYEQYF
-	TRBV24-1	13	TRBJ1-6	-	TGTGCCACCAGTCGGTCATATAATTCACCCCTCCACTTT	CATSRSYNSPLHF
TRBD1	TRBV5-6	15	TRBJ1-1	-	TGTGCCAGCAGCTCCGGGACAGGGGCAGGTACTGAAGCTTTCTTT	CASSSGTGAGTEAFF
-	TRBV6-4	11	TRBJ2-7	-	TGTGCCAGCAGTGTCCCGCGGGAGCAGTACTTC	CASSVPREQYF
-	TRBV3-1/TRBV3-2	15	TRBJ2-1	-	TGTGCCAGCAGCCAACAGGCAGGGATTTTGGGTGAGCAGTTCTTC	CASSQQAGILGEQFF
-	TRBV7-3	14	TRBJ2-3	once	TGTGCCAGCAGCCCCTTGGCCCGGCGGGATACGCAGTATTTT	CASSPLARRDTQYF
TRBD1	TRBV5-4	15	TRBJ2-7	-	TGTGCCAGCAGCTCGGAGGGGACAGGAGACTACGAGCAGTACTTC	CASSSEGTGDYEQYF
-	TRBV7-3	19	TRBJ2-6	-	TGTGCCAGCAGCTTCACCCCCCTGGGACTGACCTCTGGGGCCAACGTCCTGACTTTC	CASSFTPLGLTSGANVLTF
TRBD1	TRBV11-2	15	TRBJ1-1	-	TGTGCCAGCAGTCTAATACGACAGGGGAACACTGAAGCTTTCTTT	CASSLIRQGNTEAFF
TRBD2	TRBV5-4	14	TRBJ2-3	-	TGTGCCAGCAGCGAGGGACTAGCCACAGATACGCAGTATTTT	CASSEGLATDTQYF
-	TRBV30	13	TRBJ1-6	-	TGTGCCTTTCGTATTTGGGAGAATTCACCCCTCCACTTT	CAFRIWENSPLHF
-	TRBV4-2	15	TRBJ1-1	-	TGTGCCAGCAGCCAAGCCGGCAGGTCCTTGGCTGAAGCTTTCTTT	CASSQAGRSLAEAFF
-	TRBV20-1	11	TRBJ1-2	-	TGCAGTGCTAGAGATCCCCGGGGCTACACCTTC	CSARDPRGYTF
-	TRBV12-3/TRBV12-4	13	TRBJ1-6	-	TGTGCCAGCACCCCGGCCCGGAGTTCACCCCTCCACTTT	CASTPARSSPLHF
-	TRBV6-5	13	TRBJ2-3	-	TGTGCCAGCAGGCGCGGGCACACAGATACGCAGTATTTT	CASRRGHTDTQYF